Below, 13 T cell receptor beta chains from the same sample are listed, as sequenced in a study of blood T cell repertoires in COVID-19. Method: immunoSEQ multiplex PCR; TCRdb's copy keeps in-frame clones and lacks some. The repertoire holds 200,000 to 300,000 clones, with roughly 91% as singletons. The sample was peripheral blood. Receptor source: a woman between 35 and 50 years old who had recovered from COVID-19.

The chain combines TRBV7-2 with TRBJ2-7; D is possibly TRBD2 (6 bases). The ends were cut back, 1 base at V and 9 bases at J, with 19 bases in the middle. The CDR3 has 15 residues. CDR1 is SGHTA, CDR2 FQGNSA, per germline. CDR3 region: CASSLVSSAWQGQYF. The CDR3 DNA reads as TGTGCCAGCAGCTTAGTGTCTAGCGCCTGGCAGGGGCAGTACTTC.

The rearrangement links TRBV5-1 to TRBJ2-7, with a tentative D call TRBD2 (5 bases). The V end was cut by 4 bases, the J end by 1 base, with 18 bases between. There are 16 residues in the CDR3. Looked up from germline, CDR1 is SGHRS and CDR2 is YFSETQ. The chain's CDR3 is CASSPGGPQGSYEQYF. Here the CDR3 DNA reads TGCGCCAGCAGCCCCGGAGGCCCACAAGGGTCCTACGAGCAGTACTTC.

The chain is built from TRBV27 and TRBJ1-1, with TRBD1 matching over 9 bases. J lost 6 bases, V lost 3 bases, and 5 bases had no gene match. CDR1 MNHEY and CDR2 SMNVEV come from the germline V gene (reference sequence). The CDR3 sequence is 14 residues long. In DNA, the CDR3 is TGTGCCAGCAGTTTCAGGGGACAGGGCGCTGAAGCTTTCTTT. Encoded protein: CASSFRGQGAEAFF.

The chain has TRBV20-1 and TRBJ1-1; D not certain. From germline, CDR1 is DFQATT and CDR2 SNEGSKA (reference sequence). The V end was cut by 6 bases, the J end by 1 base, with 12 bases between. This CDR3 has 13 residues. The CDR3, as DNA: TGCAGTGCGAGTAAAAACAGGAACACTGAAGCTTTCTTT. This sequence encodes CSASKNRNTEAFF.

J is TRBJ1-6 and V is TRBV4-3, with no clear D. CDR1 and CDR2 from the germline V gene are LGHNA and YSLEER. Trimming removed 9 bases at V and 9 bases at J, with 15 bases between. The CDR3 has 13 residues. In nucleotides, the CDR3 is TGCGCCAGTACCTCCGCTCGGGGTTCACCCCTCCACTTT. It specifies CASTSARGSPLHF.

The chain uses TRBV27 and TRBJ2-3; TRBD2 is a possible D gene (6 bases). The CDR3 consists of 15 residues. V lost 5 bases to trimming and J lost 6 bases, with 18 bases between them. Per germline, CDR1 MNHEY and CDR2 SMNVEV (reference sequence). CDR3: CASSPWRALSDTQYF. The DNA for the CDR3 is TGTGCCAGCAGTCCCTGGAGGGCCCTGTCCGATACGCAGTATTTT.

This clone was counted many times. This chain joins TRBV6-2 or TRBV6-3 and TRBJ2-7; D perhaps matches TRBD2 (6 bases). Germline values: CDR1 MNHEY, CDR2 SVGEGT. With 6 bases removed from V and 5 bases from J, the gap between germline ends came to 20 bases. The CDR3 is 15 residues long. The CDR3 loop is CASSLRGGHVDEQYF. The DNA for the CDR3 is TGTGCCAGCAGCCTACGGGGAGGCCACGTGGACGAGCAGTACTTC.

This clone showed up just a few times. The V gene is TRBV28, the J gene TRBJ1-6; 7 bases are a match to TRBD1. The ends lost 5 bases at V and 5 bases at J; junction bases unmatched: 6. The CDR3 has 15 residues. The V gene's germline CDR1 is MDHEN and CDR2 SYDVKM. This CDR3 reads CASSRSGTDNSPLHF. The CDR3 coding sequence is TGTGCCAGCAGTAGGAGTGGGACAGATAATTCACCCCTCCACTTT.

The CDR3 is CASSPWTPSAYGEQFF. CDR3 bases: TGCGCCAGCAGCCCCTGGACCCCTAGCGCATACGGGGAGCAGTTCTTC. V gene TRBV5-1 combines with J gene TRBJ2-1, with D perhaps TRBD2 (6 bases). In germline, CDR1 is SGHRS, CDR2 YFSETQ. The CDR3 covers 16 residues. Trimming pared 4 bases from V and 10 bases from J, leaving 24 bases between.

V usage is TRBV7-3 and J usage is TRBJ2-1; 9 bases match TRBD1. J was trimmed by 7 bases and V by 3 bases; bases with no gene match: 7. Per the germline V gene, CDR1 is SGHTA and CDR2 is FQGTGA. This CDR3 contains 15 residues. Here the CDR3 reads CASSLTGTGWNEQFF. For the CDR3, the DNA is TGTGCCAGCAGCTTGACCGGGACAGGGTGGAATGAGCAGTTCTTC. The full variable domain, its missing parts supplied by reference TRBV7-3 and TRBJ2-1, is GAGVSQTPSNKVTEKGKYVELRCDPISGHTALYWYRQSLGQGPEFLIYFQGTGAADDSGLPNDRFFAVRPEGSVSTLKIQRTERGDSAVYLCASSLTGTGWNEQFFGPGTRLTVL.

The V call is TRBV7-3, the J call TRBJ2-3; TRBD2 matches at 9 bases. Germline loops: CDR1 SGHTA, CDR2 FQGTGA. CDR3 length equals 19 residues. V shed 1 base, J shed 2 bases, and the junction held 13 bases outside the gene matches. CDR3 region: CASSLNPPLTSGYTDTQYF. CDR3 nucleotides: TGTGCCAGCAGCTTAAACCCCCCCCTGACTAGCGGTTACACAGATACGCAGTATTTT.

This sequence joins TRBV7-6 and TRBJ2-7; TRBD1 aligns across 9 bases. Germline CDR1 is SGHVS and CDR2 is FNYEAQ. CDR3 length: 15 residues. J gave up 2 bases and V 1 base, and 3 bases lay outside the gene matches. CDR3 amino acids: CASSLGTGATYEQYF. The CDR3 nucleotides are TGTGCCAGCAGCTTAGGGACAGGGGCTACCTACGAGCAGTACTTC.

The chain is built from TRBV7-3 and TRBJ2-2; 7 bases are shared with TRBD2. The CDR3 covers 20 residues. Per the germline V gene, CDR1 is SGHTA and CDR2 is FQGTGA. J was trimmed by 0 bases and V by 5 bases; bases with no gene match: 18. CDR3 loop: CASSPPGTRGRRTNTGELFF. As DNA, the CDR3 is TGTGCCAGCAGCCCCCCCGGCACGCGCGGGAGAAGAACGAACACCGGGGAGCTGTTTTTT.